This TCR beta chain was observed in a study of cytomegalovirus exposure and HLA in healthy donors (dated by TCRdb to 2017 to 2019). The study in broad terms: In an earlier analysis of roughly 590 of the donors, approximately 300 Gb of sequence data and roughly 100 million unique TCR beta sequences from 150 million to 200 million T cells were reported. In the later analysis, no new phenotypic data were used to find candidate immune exposures; instead, reliance was placed on TCR beta sequences and their occurrence across donors. Along with the approximately 620-subject first cohort, a separate validation cohort of over a hundred different subjects was used. Genome-wide SNP genotypes for about 55% of the roughly 670 donors were used in a later genetic analysis, which treated that subset as a discovery cohort. Every discovery cohort repertoire had been produced on one sequencing platform. Of the roughly 420 genotyped donors, 81% were placed in the genetic ancestry cluster associated with self-reported Caucasian donors. The number of typed donors differed by locus: roughly 620-630 for A, B, C, DRB1 and DQB1; approximately 520 for DQA1; some 590 for DPA1; and about 450 for DPB1. An early release that covered about 600 HLA-typed donors contained 250 to 350 gigabases of sequencing data and approximately 85 million unique TCR sequences. Donor age, sex, ethnicity and CMV serostatus were compiled together with the repertoire data. To study patterns of TCR occurrence, a later analysis re-analyzed previously published TCR beta repertoires from 500 to 850 donors and added high-resolution HLA genotyping. The study aimed to test whether cataloging public T cell receptors could reveal signatures of past pathogen exposure. The study profiled the T cell repertoires of some 610 subjects by immunosequencing and related them to cytomegalovirus serostatus. An earlier analysis of 587 of the donors used high-throughput TCR beta sequencing to judge whether each TCR beta V gene segment behaved as functional or pseudogenic. Both class I and class II loci were covered by HLA typing, at four-digit resolution. Because of strong linkage in the cohort, a handful of DR-DQ haplotypes were treated as single units for association and clustering. To predict cytomegalovirus infection status, the study combined high-throughput TCR immunosequencing, statistical association of individual TCRs with disease status, and machine learning. Across 398 genotyped donors of the cohort, an average of roughly 200,000 unique TCR beta nucleotide sequences per donor were sequenced, and 15% to 20% of those sequences were non-productive.

What the study reported, not specific to this receptor: A further reported finding was that TCR beta sequences accurately predicted the HLA-A and HLA-B alleles for most subjects in the first cohort. The classifier was reported to diagnose cytomegalovirus status with high specificity and sensitivity in both the original and validation cohorts. In vitro tests confirmed that three of the cytomegalovirus-associated TCR beta chains recognize cytomegalovirus antigens. When HLA alleles, especially DR and DQ, strongly co-occurred, TCR associations were difficult to assign to individual alleles. Specific HLA alleles were associated with 18,000 or so TCR beta sequences at a false discovery rate of 0.05 in a later analysis. In a later analysis, HLA-associated TCR beta chains showed more clonal expansion and lower generation probabilities than non-associated chains that were equally common. Correlated functional status among segregating V segments might reflect linkage disequilibrium, but an unknown experimental factor could not be ruled out. According to a later analysis, TCR association rates differed among HLA loci, with DRB1 alleles showing the most associated TCRs and HLA-C alleles showing the fewest. A total of 150 to 200 TCR beta chains were listed by the study as associated with cytomegalovirus. For the cohort, immune exposure information was limited to CMV serostatus. Only TCR beta chains were sequenced in this cohort, and the absence of alpha or paired-chain data limited detectable features. While some public TCRs were present in many individuals, most TCR sequences turned up only very rarely across donors. Because counts were too low, seventeen rarely observed V segments, including chromosome 9 orphons, were excluded from the earlier analysis of a few hundred of the donors. HLA typing was unavailable for some donors at each locus, so association tests used only the typed subset. Roughly uniform sequencing depth across donors was assumed in presence/absence analyses, although this assumption may not hold. An association between a missense DCLRE1C variant and V-gene and J-gene trimming of TCR beta chains was found in a later genetic analysis and replicated in an independent cohort. In a later genetic analysis, fewer N-insertions in productive TCRs were reported among donors in an Asian-associated ancestry cluster than the approximately 710-donor mean. The sequencing pipeline was judged likely to have produced a cluster of highly shared sequence variants as a technical artifact. The 87-base-pair reads could not distinguish some IMGT-functional V segments, including TRBV6-2 and TRBV6-3, so those segments were excluded. In a later analysis, most CMV-associated TCR beta chains were found to appear HLA-restricted, with HLA associations seemingly driven largely by CMV exposure. Broadly in line with IMGT annotations, most TCR beta V segments showed up in productive rearrangements about 87% or about 30% of the time in an earlier analysis of 450 to 600 of the donors. Several of the top co-occurrence clusters appeared to be linked to parvovirus B19, influenza, CMV and Epstein-Barr virus, according to a later analysis. The authors suggested that the approach could potentially be extended to other disease states and immunological phenotypes.

Its CDR3 holds 13 amino acids, cysteine through phenylalanine. The CDR3 DNA has 39 bases and is translated from base 1. Between the V and J ends, shortened by 5 bases and 7 bases respectively, the junction contains 12 bases. CDR1 LNHDA and CDR2 SQIVND are derived from the germline V gene (reference sequence). The cohort consisted of approximately 690 healthy bone marrow donors. All cohort members were sampled while nominally healthy, although unrecorded immune exposures were likely present. The donor tested CMV seronegative, placing the donor among the 350 or so seronegative members of the cohort. Each donor provided a peripheral blood sample, and peripheral blood mononuclear cells were used for TCR beta sequencing. The Qiagen DNeasy Blood Extraction Kit was used to extract genomic DNA from the blood cell samples. About this clone: Its recognized antigen is unknown. Qualities for individual bases were not recorded, and no much larger clone is one base off.

Library generation was performed with the immunoSEQ multiplex PCR assay. For the multiplex PCR, a mixture combining 60 forward primers for TCR Vbeta segments and 13 reverse primers for TCR Jbeta segments was used. A multiplex PCR assay on genomic DNA amplified the CDR3 region of rearranged TCR beta genes. On the Illumina HiSeq System, the amplified TCR beta libraries were sequenced as 87-base-pair reads. In the original analysis: Across the 500 to 750 repertoires, a later analysis counted some 81 million unique TCR beta chains, roughly 11 million of which were shared by at least two donors. Raw reads were error-corrected and collapsed into unique sequences with a nearest-neighbor algorithm that merged closely related sequences to remove PCR and sequencing errors. V, D and J gene segments were assigned by aligning CDR3 sequences to IMGT reference sequences. Each retained sequence needed at least a six-nucleotide match to both a V gene segment and a J gene segment. Rearrangements were classified as productive when the CDR3 lacked stop codons and remained in frame with V and J, and all other rearrangements were classified as non-productive. Following IMGT convention, CDR3 was defined as the stretch from the second conserved V-encoded cysteine up to the conserved J-encoded phenylalanine. Sequences without an unambiguous match to a single V gene segment were excluded from the earlier analysis of a few hundred of the donors. An earlier analysis of just under 600 of the donors called V segments functional above 56.7% productive rearrangements and segregating when the between-donor standard deviation exceeded 5%. To diagnose cytomegalovirus status from the catalog of TCR beta chain sequences, a statistical classification framework was built. V and J gene assignment, in a later analysis, came from comparing TCR nucleotide sequences with IMGT/GENE-DB human TR gene sequences. In a later analysis, CDR3 sequences and most-parsimonious VDJ recombination scenarios were assigned using the TCRdist pipeline. In a later analysis, each TCR beta chain was defined by its CDR3 amino acid sequence together with its V-gene family, and reads lacking a unique V-gene family were excluded. A later analysis removed 592 highly shared, low-generation-probability nucleotide sequences to deal with suspected cross-contamination and a sequencing artifact. For each public chain, a later analysis derived a clonal expansion index from normalized ranks of inferred template counts within each repertoire. Generation probabilities in a later analysis came from a VDJ recombination model fitted to out-of-frame rearrangements, and those results were checked against IGoR. Hypergeometric tests were used in a later analysis to score TCR-TCR, TCR-HLA and TCR-CMV co-occurrence, with a repertoire-size bias correction applied to the TCR pairs. False discovery rates were estimated in a later analysis by permuting HLA or CMV assignments 20 times. In a later analysis, co-occurring TCRs were grouped with DBSCAN, and TCRdist sequence similarity was added when clustering was performed within HLA-allele-positive subsets. Repertoires with fewer than 30,000 or more than 120,000 public chains, plus five repertoires with anomalous nucleotide sharing, were excluded from co-occurrence clustering. Imported from immuneACCESS, the table was reduced by TCRdb to in-frame sequences with V and J called. These copies leave out some clones; in studies compared against another copy, an unresolved V gene accounts for under half, and the cause of the remainder is not known. V, J and clone size are those of that table, while D and trimming were read from the DNA. The sample table shows about 190,000 clones, and 87% are seen once. 1.3% of the sample is held by the ten biggest clonotypes.

The source material was PBMCs. This sequence uses TRBV19 and TRBJ1-5; the D gene cannot be named for sure. The sequence was collected from a man younger than 40 in good health and CMV-seronegative. The CDR3 amino acid sequence is: CASSVVGGQPQHF. The nucleotides read TGTGCCAGTAGTGTCGTAGGAGGCCAGCCCCAGCATTTT.